This paragraph covers one TCR beta chain sequence. Its target is not known. V dropped 6 bases and J dropped 3; count of bases not matched to a gene: 8. Per the germline V gene, CDR1 is ENHRY and CDR2 is SYGVKD. This CDR3 region has 15 residues. This record belongs to a study of cytomegalovirus exposure and HLA in healthy donors. Broader study findings: Associated with cytomegalovirus, according to the listing, were some 180 TCR beta chains.

Researchers ran the PCR with 60 Vbeta and 13 Jbeta primers. Clones were read by immunoSEQ multiplex PCR, and TCRdb kept only the in-frame ones, dropping some. This sample's table has 100,000 to 150,000 clones. Sequences were obtained from PBMCs. The receptor's source is a man in his forties in good health and CMV-seronegative. V usage is TRBV10-3 and J usage is TRBJ2-3; 8 nucleotides agree with TRBD2. The CDR3 DNA follows: TGTGCCATCAGCGGAAGCGGGAGTAGGACAGATACGCAGTATTTT. This translates into CAISGSGSRTDTQYF.